The T cell receptor (beta chain) under discussion was sequenced for a study of siplizumab effects on memory and regulatory T cells. Study-wide results and limits: In unstimulated cells, naive T cells appeared more diverse than memory T cells and seemed major alloresponse contributors.

As to this clone: The antigen is not known.

Some 100,000 TCR templates were measured in each sample. The data were produced by immunoSEQ multiplex PCR, yet TCRdb's version contains in-frame clones alone and is incomplete. The sample records 90,000 to 110,000 clones, around 93% being singletons. Per germline, CDR1 KGHSH and CDR2 LQKENI. V was trimmed by 3 bases and J by 4 bases, leaving 13 bases between them. There are 15 residues in the CDR3. Sequencing was performed on CD4+ T cells sorted from blood. This TCR derives from a human donor in good health. The chain is built from TRBV18 and TRBJ1-3, with no clear D. CDR3 protein: CASSPGPGDGNTIYF. The CDR3 DNA reads TGTGCCAGCTCACCCGGACCCGGAGACGGAAACACCATATATTTT.